These T cell receptor beta chains were read from a single sample in a study of cytomegalovirus exposure and HLA in healthy donors. This table comes from immunoSEQ multiplex PCR, and its TCRdb copy is limited to in-frame clones, with some not included. Seen here are 160,000 or so clones, roughly 80% observed once, and the top ten hold roughly 4%. Sequencing input: PBMCs. These receptors originate from a man aged 50 to 59 in good health and CMV-seropositive. CDR3s include the opening cysteine and the closing phenylalanine or tryptophan. A D gene is named only where the DNA matches it firmly. Clone size, where shown, is once, few, many, or a class for clones that have expanded.

>TRBV30|NA|NA|TRBJ1-1
CAWDQGGTEAFF
TGTGCCTGGGATCAAGGGGGCACTGAAGCTTTCTTT
>TRBV18|NA|NA|TRBJ1-5
CASSPLGRNSNQPQHF
TGTGCCAGCTCACCACTGGGGAGAAATAGCAATCAGCCCCAGCATTTT
>TRBV4-2|TRBD1|NA|TRBJ2-7
CASSQEKGGPYEQYF
TGTGCCAGCAGCCAAGAGAAAGGGGGCCCCTACGAGCAGTACTTC
>TRBV5-1|TRBD1|once|TRBJ2-3
CASSFRQGGTDTQYF
TGCGCCAGCAGCTTCAGACAGGGTGGCACAGATACGCAGTATTTT
>TRBV28|TRBD2|once|TRBJ2-1
CASRATSGGGYNEQFF
TGTGCCAGCAGAGCGACTAGCGGGGGGGGCTACAATGAGCAGTTCTTC
>TRBV28|NA|few|TRBJ2-5
CASRRAAETQYF
TGTGCCAGCAGGCGGGCGGCAGAGACCCAGTACTTC
>TRBV28|NA|NA|TRBJ2-7
CASTFSGSYEQYF
TGTGCCAGCACCTTCTCGGGATCCTACGAGCAGTACTTC
>TRBV6-5|NA|few|TRBJ2-3
CASSYGAGPSADTQYF
TGTGCCAGCAGTTACGGAGCGGGCCCCAGCGCAGATACGCAGTATTTT
>TRBV7-2|TRBD2|NA|TRBJ2-1
CASSLESSGGYNEQFF
TGTGCCAGCAGCTTAGAATCTAGCGGAGGCTACAATGAGCAGTTCTTC
>TRBV7-9|NA|NA|TRBJ2-2
CASSPRAGRNTGELFF
TGTGCCAGCAGCCCAAGAGCGGGTCGTAACACCGGGGAGCTGTTTTTT
>TRBV6-6|TRBD1|NA|TRBJ1-5
CASSYDGRGGNQPQHF
TGTGCCAGCAGTTACGATGGCAGGGGGGGCAATCAGCCCCAGCATTTT
>TRBV7-2|NA|NA|TRBJ2-3
CASSRKQGTDTQYF
TGTGCCAGCAGCCGGAAACAGGGAACAGATACGCAGTATTTT
>TRBV28|TRBD2|NA|TRBJ2-2
CASKFGLANTGELFF
TGTGCCAGCAAATTCGGACTAGCGAACACCGGGGAGCTGTTTTTT
>TRBV5-1|TRBD1|NA|TRBJ1-2
CASSSGTGESYGYTF
TGCGCCAGCAGCTCCGGGACAGGGGAGAGCTATGGCTACACCTTC
>TRBV2|TRBD2|few|TRBJ2-1
CASGSQRGAYNEQFF
TGTGCCAGCGGGTCCCAGCGGGGGGCTTACAATGAGCAGTTCTTC
>TRBV28|TRBD1|NA|TRBJ1-1
CASSLPPTGRPEAFF
TGTGCCAGCAGTTTACCACCGACAGGGCGGCCTGAAGCTTTCTTT
>TRBV29-1|NA|few|TRBJ2-1
CSASGTHDYNEQFF
TGCAGCGCGTCCGGGACTCACGACTACAATGAGCAGTTCTTC
>TRBV6-5|TRBD1|NA|TRBJ1-2
CASSPGQFNYGYTF
TGTGCCAGCAGTCCGGGACAGTTTAACTATGGCTACACCTTC
>TRBV6-1|NA|once|TRBJ2-5
CASSEVWWDQGHF
TGTGCCAGCAGTGAAGTATGGTGGGACCAGGGGCACTTC
>TRBV19|NA|NA|TRBJ1-4
CASSTRITNEKLFF
TGTGCCAGTAGTACCAGGATAACTAATGAAAAACTGTTTTTT
>TRBV28|NA|once|TRBJ2-6
CASSLPTGFKFVSGANVLTF
TGTGCCAGCAGTTTACCCACAGGGTTCAAGTTTGTGAGTGGGGCCAACGTCCTGACTTTC
>TRBV6-5|TRBD1|NA|TRBJ2-7
CASSTRDSSYEQYF
TGTGCCAGCAGCACCCGGGACAGCTCCTACGAGCAGTACTTC
>TRBV11-3|TRBD1|NA|TRBJ1-1
CASSPAGTGNTEAFF
TGTGCCAGCAGCCCGGCCGGGACAGGGAACACTGAAGCTTTCTTT
>TRBV5-1|NA|NA|TRBJ1-6
CASSLEWGENSPLHF
TGCGCCAGCAGCTTGGAGTGGGGCGAGAATTCACCCCTCCACTTT
>TRBV5-5|TRBD1|few|TRBJ1-1
CASSPGGGLTEAFF
TGTGCCAGCAGCCCAGGAGGGGGCCTCACTGAAGCTTTCTTT
>TRBV2|TRBD1|NA|TRBJ1-5
CASSRLGQGESQHF
TGTGCCAGCAGTAGACTCGGACAGGGCGAGTCCCAGCATTTT
>TRBV10-3|NA|NA|TRBJ2-1
CAIKADGNEQFF
TGTGCCATCAAAGCGGACGGGAATGAGCAGTTCTTC
>TRBV27|TRBD1|NA|TRBJ2-7
CASTSGTGVSEQYF
TGTGCCAGCACCTCCGGGACAGGGGTGTCCGAGCAGTACTTC
>TRBV7-9|NA|NA|TRBJ2-7
CASSPGSYEQYF
TGTGCCAGCAGCCCCGGCTCCTACGAGCAGTACTTC
>TRBV19|NA|NA|TRBJ1-3
CASSTDGWSSGNTIYF
TGTGCCAGTAGTACCGACGGGTGGAGCTCTGGAAACACCATATATTTT
>TRBV18|NA|NA|TRBJ2-3
CASSPPSSRRTDTQYF
TGTGCCAGCTCACCACCCTCTAGCAGACGCACAGATACGCAGTATTTT
>TRBV5-1|TRBD1|NA|TRBJ1-2
CASSSGQGNYGYTF
TGCGCCAGCAGCTCAGGACAGGGAAACTATGGCTACACCTTC
>TRBV7-8|NA|NA|TRBJ1-5
CASSLATAGNQPQHF
TGTGCCAGCAGCTTAGCGACGGCGGGCAATCAGCCCCAGCATTTT
>TRBV28|TRBD1|NA|TRBJ2-3
CASSPNGQGKTDTQYF
TGTGCCAGCAGTCCAAACGGACAGGGAAAGACAGATACGCAGTATTTT
>TRBV28|NA|NA|TRBJ1-1
CASRLQGGNTEAFF
TGTGCCAGCAGACTGCAGGGCGGGAACACTGAAGCTTTCTTT
>TRBV14|TRBD2|NA|TRBJ2-7
CASSRGRQGPTSYEQYF
TGTGCCAGCAGCCGCGGGAGGCAGGGGCCAACCTCCTACGAGCAGTACTTC
>TRBV11-2|NA|NA|TRBJ2-1
CASSLVRNEQFF
TGTGCCAGCAGCTTAGTTCGCAATGAGCAGTTCTTC
>TRBV6-5|TRBD2|NA|TRBJ2-5
CASSYAASGGKETQYF
TGTGCCAGCAGTTACGCGGCTAGCGGGGGGAAAGAGACCCAGTACTTC
>TRBV7-9|TRBD1|NA|TRBJ1-2
CASSLDGRTGGNYGYTF
TGTGCCAGCAGCTTAGATGGACGAACAGGGGGCAACTATGGCTACACCTTC
>TRBV30|NA|once|TRBJ2-5
CACRAKETQYF
TGTGCCTGCAGGGCCAAAGAGACCCAGTACTTC
>TRBV6-1|NA|NA|TRBJ2-7
CASSEGRVYEQYF
TGTGCCAGCAGTGAGGGCAGGGTCTACGAGCAGTACTTC
>TRBV7-2|NA|few|TRBJ2-7
CASSSGVHEQYF
TGTGCCAGCAGCTCAGGGGTCCACGAGCAGTACTTC
>TRBV5-5|NA|NA|TRBJ1-4
CASSLVISGGVSEKLFF
TGTGCCAGCAGCTTGGTTATTAGCGGGGGAGTTAGTGAAAAACTGTTTTTT
>TRBV9|NA|NA|TRBJ2-2
CASSYRTNTGELFF
TGTGCCAGCAGCTACAGAACGAACACCGGGGAGCTGTTTTTT
>TRBV28|TRBD2|NA|TRBJ2-7
CASSLGREDIYEQYF
TGTGCCAGCAGTTTAGGGAGGGAGGACATCTACGAGCAGTACTTC
>TRBV5-6|TRBD1|NA|TRBJ2-4
CASSRDRAVIQYF
TGTGCCAGCAGCCGGGACAGGGCGGTCATTCAGTACTTC
>TRBV30|TRBD2|NA|TRBJ2-2
CAQTLSGGTGELFF
TGTGCCCAGACACTTTCGGGAGGGACCGGGGAGCTGTTTTTT
>TRBV28|TRBD1|NA|TRBJ1-4
CASTFGQGGKLFF
TGTGCCAGCACGTTCGGACAGGGGGGTAAACTGTTTTTT
>TRBV18|NA|NA|TRBJ2-7
CASSKQGSIYEQYF
TGTGCCAGCTCCAAACAGGGATCAATTTACGAGCAGTACTTC
>TRBV15|NA|NA|TRBJ1-1
CAPLSTEAFF
TGTGCCCCCCTTAGCACTGAAGCTTTCTTT
>TRBV6-1|NA|NA|TRBJ2-3
CASRDRDSTDTQYF
TGTGCCAGCAGGGACAGAGATAGCACAGATACGCAGTATTTT